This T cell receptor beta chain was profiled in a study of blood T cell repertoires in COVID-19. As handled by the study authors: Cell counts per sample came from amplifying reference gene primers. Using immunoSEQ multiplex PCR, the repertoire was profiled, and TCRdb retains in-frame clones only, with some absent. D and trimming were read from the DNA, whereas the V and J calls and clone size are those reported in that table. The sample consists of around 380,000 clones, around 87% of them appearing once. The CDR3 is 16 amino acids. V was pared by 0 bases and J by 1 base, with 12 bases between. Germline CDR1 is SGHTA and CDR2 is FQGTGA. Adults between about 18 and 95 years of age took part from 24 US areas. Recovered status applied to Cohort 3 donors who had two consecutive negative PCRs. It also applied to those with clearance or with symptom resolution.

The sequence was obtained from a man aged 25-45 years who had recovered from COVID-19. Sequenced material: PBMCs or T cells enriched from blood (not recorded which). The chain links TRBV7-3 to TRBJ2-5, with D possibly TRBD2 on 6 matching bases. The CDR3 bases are TGTGCCAGCAGCTTAACGGGGGGACGCCTCCAAGAGACCCAGTACTTC. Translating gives CASSLTGGRLQETQYF.